This T cell receptor beta chain emerged from a study of blood T cells in healthy people across ages. Regarding the study as a whole: Whereas aged donors had fewer naive CD4+ cells, long-lived donors had more of them and higher diversity.

This CDR3 is built from 13 residues. From germline, CDR1 is MDHEN and CDR2 SYDVKM. Trimming stripped 4 bases from V and 7 bases from J, with 14 bases between. Of note for this clonotype: Its antigen is undetermined.

Then a second PCR, running roughly 7 to 11 cycles, was carried out with a sample-barcoded 5' primer and a J-beta primer mix. TCRdb re-derived calls from the 5' RACE reads in MiXCR, one entry per CDR3 protein. Here the sample spans about 1.4 million distinct CDR3 sequences, roughly 59% being singletons. The clonotype originates from a man aged 18 to 30 in good health. Sequencing was carried out using blood. The chain uses TRBV28 and TRBJ2-7; D possibly corresponds to TRBD1 (6 bases). The CDR3 spells CASSSTGLVEQYF. The CDR3 DNA follows: TGTGCCAGCAGTTCGACAGGCCTAGTAGAGCAGTACTTC.